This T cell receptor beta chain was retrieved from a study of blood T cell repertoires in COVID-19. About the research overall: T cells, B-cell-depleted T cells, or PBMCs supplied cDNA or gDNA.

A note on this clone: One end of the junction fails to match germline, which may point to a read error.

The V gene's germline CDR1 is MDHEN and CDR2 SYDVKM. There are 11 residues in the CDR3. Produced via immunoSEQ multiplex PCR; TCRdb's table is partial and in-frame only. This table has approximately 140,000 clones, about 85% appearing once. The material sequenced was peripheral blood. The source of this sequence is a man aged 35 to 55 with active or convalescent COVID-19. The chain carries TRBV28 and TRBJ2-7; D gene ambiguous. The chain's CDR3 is CASGFRYEQYF. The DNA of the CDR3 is TGTGCCAGCGGTTTTCGCTACGAGCAGTACTTC.